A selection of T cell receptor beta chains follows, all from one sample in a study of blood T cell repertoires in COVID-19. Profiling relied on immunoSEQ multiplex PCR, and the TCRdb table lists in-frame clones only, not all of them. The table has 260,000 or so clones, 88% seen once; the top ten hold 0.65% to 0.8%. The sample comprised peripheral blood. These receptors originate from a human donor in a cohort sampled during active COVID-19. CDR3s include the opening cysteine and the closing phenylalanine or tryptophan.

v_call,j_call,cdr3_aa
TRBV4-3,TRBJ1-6,CASSQEGQGIWTPLHF
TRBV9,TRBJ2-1,CAPSNLLSYNEQFF
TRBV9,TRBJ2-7,CASSVGTSGSYEQYF
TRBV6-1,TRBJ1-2,CASSEGTPSNYGYTF
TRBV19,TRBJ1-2,CASSYLGTAYGYTF
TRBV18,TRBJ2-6,CASSQGAGANVLTF
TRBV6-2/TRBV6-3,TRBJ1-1,CASSYRNYDTEAFF
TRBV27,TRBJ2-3,CASSYNAMRADTQYF
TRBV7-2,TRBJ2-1,CASSLGLAFDEQFF
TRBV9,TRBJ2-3,CASSVVGRGLNTDTQYF
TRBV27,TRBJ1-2,CASSADRAGNYGYTF
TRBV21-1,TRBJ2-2,CASAKRLAEPNTGELFF
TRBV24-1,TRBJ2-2,CATSVAGGFTGELFF
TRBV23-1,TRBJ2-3,CASSPFSTDTQYF
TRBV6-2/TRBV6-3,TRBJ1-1,CASSSVNTEAFF
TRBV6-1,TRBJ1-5,CASSEVRGHGQHF
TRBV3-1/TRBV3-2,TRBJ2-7,CASSQDRLTTAYEQYF
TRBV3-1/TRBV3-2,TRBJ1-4,CASSYTGGRNEKLFF
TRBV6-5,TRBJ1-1,CASSRGGETEAFF
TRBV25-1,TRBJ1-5,CASSGGATGAGQPQHF
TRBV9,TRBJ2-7,CASSVGELGTYEQYF
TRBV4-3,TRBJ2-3,CASSRITGGPEGTDTQYF
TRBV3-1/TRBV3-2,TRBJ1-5,CASSQWGGEPQHF
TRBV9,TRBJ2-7,CASTGQGGEQYF
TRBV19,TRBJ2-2,CASSIGGGRYTGELFF
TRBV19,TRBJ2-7,CASSIEGGGEQYF
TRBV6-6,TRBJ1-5,CASSHNRGKAVQPQHF
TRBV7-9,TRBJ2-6,CASMTSGGADSGANVLTF
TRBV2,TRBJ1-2,CASKIMAGGGGYTF
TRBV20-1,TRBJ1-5,CSASPGQGNQPQHF
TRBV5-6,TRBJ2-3,CASSVGLAGGRADTQYF
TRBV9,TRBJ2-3,CASRGGGSSTDTQYF
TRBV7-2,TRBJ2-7,CASSLDGSGGVISYEQYF
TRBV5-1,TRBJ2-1,CASSRTRDEQFF
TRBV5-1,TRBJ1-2,CASSLGGEHTF
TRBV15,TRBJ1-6,CATSRDGRYNSPLHF
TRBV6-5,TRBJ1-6,CASNRDSFSNSPLHF